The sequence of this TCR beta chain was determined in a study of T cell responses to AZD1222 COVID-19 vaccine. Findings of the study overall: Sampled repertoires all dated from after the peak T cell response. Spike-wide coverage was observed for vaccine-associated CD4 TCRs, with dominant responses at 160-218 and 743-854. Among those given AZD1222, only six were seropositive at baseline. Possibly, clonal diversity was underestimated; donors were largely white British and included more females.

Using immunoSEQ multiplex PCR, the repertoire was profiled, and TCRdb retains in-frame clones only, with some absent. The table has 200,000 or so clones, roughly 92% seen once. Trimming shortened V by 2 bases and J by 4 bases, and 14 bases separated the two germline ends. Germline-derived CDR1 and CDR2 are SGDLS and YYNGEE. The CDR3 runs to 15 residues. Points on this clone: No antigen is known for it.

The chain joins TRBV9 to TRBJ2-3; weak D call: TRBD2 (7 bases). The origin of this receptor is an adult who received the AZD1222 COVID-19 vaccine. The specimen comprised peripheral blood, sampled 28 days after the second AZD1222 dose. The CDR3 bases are TGTGCCAGCAGCGTCGAGGGGGGGCTGTCAGATACGCAGTATTTT. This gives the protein CASSVEGGLSDTQYF.